Presented here are 8 T cell receptor beta chains from one specimen sequenced in a study of T cell responses to AZD1222 COVID-19 vaccine. Assay used: immunoSEQ multiplex PCR; TCRdb lists only in-frame clones, some missing. The sample yields 130,000 to 150,000 clones, about 87% seen once. Sequences were derived from peripheral blood, sampled on day 0 of AZD1222 vaccination. These receptors all come from an adult in good health.

The chain links TRBV5-8 to TRBJ1-3; TRBD1 aligns across 10 bases. Germline V gene sequence: CDR1 SGHTS, CDR2 YDEGEE. The J segment lost 3 bases and the V segment lost 2 bases, leaving 2 bases of the junction unmatched. CDR3 length: 15 residues. CDR3 amino acids: CASSFGDRGGNTIYF. The CDR3 DNA reads TGTGCCAGCAGCTTCGGGGACAGGGGTGGAAACACCATATATTTT.

This clone is a singleton in its sample. This chain uses TRBV2 with TRBJ1-1; 7 nucleotides align to TRBD1. This CDR3 region has 14 residues. Per germline, CDR1 SNHLY and CDR2 FYNNEI. The V segment lost 3 bases and the J segment 3 bases; nucleotides outside the gene matches: 4. CDR3 DNA: TGTGCCAGCAGTGACGAGGGGGCTTACACTGAAGCTTTCTTT. It yields the protein CASSDEGAYTEAFF.

This clone was observed a handful of times. This chain connects TRBV5-1 to TRBJ2-2; TRBD1 agrees at 7 bases. V lost 4 bases and J lost 3; bases outside the gene matches: 6. The V gene's germline CDR1 is SGHRS and CDR2 YFSETQ. The CDR3 covers 15 residues. CDR3 coding DNA: TGCGCCAGCAGCCGACAGACAGGGCACACCGGGGAGCTGTTTTTT. It is translated as CASSRQTGHTGELFF.

The CDR3 here is CASSSDGTSTDTQYF. CDR3 coding DNA: TGCGCCAGCAGCTCGGACGGGACTTCCACAGATACGCAGTATTTT. V and J are TRBV5-1 and TRBJ2-3; maybe TRBD2 (6 bases). This CDR3 contains 15 residues. Trimming pared 3 bases from V and 2 bases from J, leaving 13 bases between. Germline V gene lookup returns CDR1 SGHRS and CDR2 YFSETQ.

The chain is built from TRBV5-6 and TRBJ1-2; no clear D. The CDR3 length is 14 residues. Germline V lookup: CDR1 SGHDT, CDR2 YYEEEE. Trimming shortened V by 4 bases and J by 3 bases, and 13 bases separated the two germline ends. CDR3 sequence (DNA): TGTGCCAGCAGCATCAAACGGAGGGACTATGGCTACACCTTC. Amino acid sequence: CASSIKRRDYGYTF.

This clone was seen once. The rearrangement links TRBV10-3 to TRBJ1-1; no reliable D call. Trimming left V 3 bases short and J 0 bases short, with 11 bases between. Germline CDR1 ENHRY, CDR2 SYGVKD. The CDR3 is made up of 15 amino acids. The CDR3 loop reads CAISEFEVMNTEAFF. Written as DNA, the CDR3 is TGTGCCATCAGTGAATTTGAGGTCATGAACACTGAAGCTTTCTTT.

The V gene is TRBV24-1, the J gene TRBJ2-1, with D unresolved. V was shortened by 4 bases and J by 3 bases, with 6 bases between the two germline ends. This CDR3 has 13 residues. Germline CDR1 reads KGHDR; CDR2 reads SFDVKD. The CDR3 is CATSDSYYNEQFF. CDR3 sequence (DNA): TGTGCCACCAGTGACTCATACTACAATGAGCAGTTCTTC.

The J gene is TRBJ1-5, the V gene TRBV6-5; tentatively, D is TRBD1 (5 bases). With 2 bases removed from V and 11 bases from J, the gap between germline ends came to 22 bases. Per germline, CDR1 MNHEY and CDR2 SVGAGI. The CDR3 loop spans 16 amino acids. The CDR3 DNA follows: TGTGCCAGCAGTTACAGTTTTGGGACTGCGGCAAAGACCCAGCATTTT. It encodes CASSYSFGTAAKTQHF.